The 21 T cell receptor beta chains presented below share a single source sample, sequenced in a study of T-cell memory formation after mild COVID-19. TCRdb used MiXCR to reprocess the 5' RACE reads, holding one entry per CDR3 protein. The sample lists hundreds of thousands of distinct CDR3 sequences, roughly 21% occurring once. Sample: PBMCs or a T cell subset sorted from them (not recorded which). These receptors were collected from an adult woman who had mild COVID-19 (a few samples of this study predate the infection). Cell type and time point are not known.

This clonotype was counted only a few times. The CDR3 reads CASSLGVSGSSSSYNEQFF. DNA for the CDR3: TGTGCCAGCAGCTTAGGGGTTAGCGGGAGTAGTAGCTCCTACAATGAGCAGTTCTTC. The chain is built from TRBV7-9 and TRBJ2-1; 9 nucleotides match TRBD2. CDR3 length: 19 residues. After removal of 1 base from V and 0 bases from J, the junction contained 10 bases not matched to a gene. The germline V gene encodes CDR1 SEHNR and CDR2 FQNEAQ (reference sequence).

The J gene is TRBJ2-7, the V gene TRBV29-1; TRBD2 agrees at 7 bases. V lost 6 bases to trimming and J lost 7 bases; unmatched junction nucleotides: 15. The CDR3 loop spans 14 amino acids. Germline V gene lookup returns CDR1 SQVTM and CDR2 ANQGSEA. The CDR3 here is CSVSSGAAGWEQYF. The CDR3 nucleotides read TGCAGCGTCTCTAGCGGAGCCGCCGGGTGGGAGCAGTACTTC.

The chain recombines TRBV5-1 with TRBJ2-1; 10 bases match TRBD2. The CDR3 runs 15 residues. Trimming cost V 0 bases and J 5 bases; bases outside gene matches: 2. Germline V gives CDR1 SGHRS, CDR2 YFSETQ. CDR3 loop: CASSLASGGNNEQFF. The CDR3 region has the DNA TGCGCCAGCAGCTTGGCTAGCGGGGGAAACAATGAGCAGTTCTTC.

This sequence joins TRBV20-1 and TRBJ2-7; TRBD2 agrees at 13 bases. Trimming removed 3 bases from V and 0 bases from J; junction bases left unmatched: 2. Germline CDR1 reads DFQATT; CDR2 reads SNEGSKA (reference sequence). The CDR3 contains 15 residues. DNA for the CDR3: TGCAGTGCTAGTCGGACTAGCGGGAGCTCCTACGAGCAGTACTTC. This translates into CSASRTSGSSYEQYF.

In its sample, this clonotype was seen many times. The chain is built from TRBV3-1 and TRBJ2-3; a weak D match, TRBD2 (6 bases). The CDR3 loop spans 15 amino acids. The V end lost 1 base, the J end lost 6 bases, and 14 bases lay between the germline ends. Looked up from germline, CDR1 is LGHDT and CDR2 is YNNKEL (reference sequence). The CDR3 here is CASSQVRDFGDTQYF. In DNA form, the CDR3 reads TGTGCCAGCAGCCAAGTCCGGGACTTCGGTGATACGCAGTATTTT.

This clonotype was counted only a few times. V usage is TRBV24-1 and J usage is TRBJ1-5, with TRBD1 identical over 7 bases. From germline, CDR1 is KGHDR and CDR2 SFDVKD. This CDR3 is 18 amino acids long. V trimming: 2 bases; J trimming: 7 bases; junction bases outside the gene matches: 16. The CDR3 region is CATSDSPSRKGAEQPQHF. CDR3 nucleotides: TGTGCCACCAGTGATTCCCCGTCCCGGAAGGGGGCTGAGCAGCCCCAGCATTTT.

V and J are TRBV7-6 and TRBJ1-2; TRBD1 is a possible D gene (5 bases). From germline, CDR1 is SGHVS and CDR2 FNYEAQ. There are 16 residues in the CDR3. With 1 base removed from V and 8 bases from J, the gap between germline ends came to 20 bases. Here the CDR3 DNA reads TGTGCCAGCAGCTTAGGCCATCATCTGGGGGAAAACGGCTACACCTTC. Protein product: CASSLGHHLGENGYTF.

V usage is TRBV30 and J usage is TRBJ1-2, with D unresolved. The CDR3 has 11 residues. Germline CDR1 reads GTSNPN; CDR2 reads SVGIG (reference sequence). V lost 3 bases, J lost 4 bases, and 6 bases lay in between. The chain's CDR3 is CAWRPRYGYTF. CDR3 bases: TGTGCCTGGAGGCCCCGCTATGGCTACACCTTC. The full variable domain, its missing parts supplied by reference TRBV30 and TRBJ1-2, is SQTIHQWPATLVQPVGSPLSLECTVEGTSNPNLYWYRQAAGRGLQLLFYSVGIGQISSEVPQNLSASRPQDRQFILSSKKLLLSDSGFYLCAWRPRYGYTFGSGTRLTVV.

J is TRBJ2-3 and V is TRBV3-1, with TRBD2 matching over 11 bases. The CDR3 covers 17 residues. Germline assignment: CDR1 LGHDT and CDR2 YNNKEL (reference sequence). V lost 3 bases to trimming and J lost 4 bases; unmatched junction nucleotides: 9. CDR3 amino acids: CASSHFLLAGGSDTQYF. The CDR3 coding sequence is TGTGCCAGCAGCCACTTTCTCCTAGCGGGGGGCTCAGATACGCAGTATTTT.

The chain joins TRBV24-1 to TRBJ1-1; 8 bases map to TRBD1. The germline V gene has CDR1 KGHDR and CDR2 SFDVKD. The V and J ends lost 9 bases and 0 bases, in that order; junction bases with no gene match: 5. This CDR3 contains 14 residues. CDR3 residues: CATSGTGLNTEAFF. CDR3 coding DNA: TGTGCCACCTCCGGGACAGGCCTGAACACTGAAGCTTTCTTT.

V usage is TRBV7-6 and J usage is TRBJ2-5; TRBD2 aligns across 14 bases. Per germline, CDR1 SGHVS and CDR2 FNYEAQ. The CDR3 length is 15 residues. The ends lost 6 bases at V and 5 bases at J; junction bases unmatched: 5. The CDR3 DNA sequence: TGTGCCAGCAGTCCTCGACTAGCGGGAGGGGAGACCCAGTACTTC. Translation gives CASSPRLAGGETQYF.

This clonotype appeared many times. The chain combines TRBV5-1 with TRBJ1-1; 8 bases agree with TRBD1. V was clipped by 3 bases and J by 0 bases; unmatched bases: 1. The germline CDR1 and CDR2 sequences are SGHRS and YFSETQ. CDR3 size: 14 residues. In DNA, the CDR3 is TGCGCCAGCAGCTGGGGACAGGTGAACACTGAAGCTTTCTTT. Amino acid sequence: CASSWGQVNTEAFF.

CDR3 nucleotide sequence: TGCAGTGCTAGAACACAGGGGTGGACTGAAGCTTTCTTT. Translation gives CSARTQGWTEAFF. The chain links TRBV20-1 to TRBJ1-1; 7 nucleotides match TRBD1. The germline gives CDR1 DFQATT, CDR2 SNEGSKA (reference sequence). J was trimmed by 5 bases and V by 2 bases; bases with no gene match: 5. CDR3 length: 13 amino acids.

This clonotype has just one count. The V call is TRBV14, the J call TRBJ2-7; D gene uncertain. Trimming stripped 2 bases from V and 6 bases from J, with 11 bases between. The germline CDR1 and CDR2 sequences are SGHDN and FVKESK. This CDR3 comprises 13 residues. The CDR3 loop is CASSQTLNLEQYF. Written as DNA, the CDR3 is TGTGCCAGCAGCCAAACCTTAAATCTCGAGCAGTACTTC.

This clonotype turned up a few times. The chain has TRBV24-1 and TRBJ2-7; D is undetermined. The germline V and J ends were trimmed by 9 bases and 6 bases, with 11 bases remaining between them. Germline loops: CDR1 KGHDR, CDR2 SFDVKD. There are 11 residues in the CDR3. The CDR3 region has the DNA TGTGCCACCGGTCTAGGTGGCGAGCAGTACTTC. Translated: CATGLGGEQYF.

The V call is TRBV7-9, the J call TRBJ1-2; TRBD1 might be the D (6 bases). V shed 5 bases and J shed 0 bases, with 7 bases lying between them. The CDR3 runs to 13 residues. Germline assignment: CDR1 SEHNR and CDR2 FQNEAQ (reference sequence). This CDR3 reads CASSDRTNYGYTF. The CDR3 region has the DNA TGTGCCAGCAGCGACAGGACTAACTATGGCTACACCTTC.

This clonotype was seen a handful of times. This chain uses TRBV7-6 with TRBJ2-7; D gene uncertain. CDR1 and CDR2 (germline): SGHVS, FNYEAQ. Trimming cost V 1 base and J 1 base, with 11 bases left between them. CDR3 length: 15 residues. DNA for the CDR3: TGTGCCAGCAGCTTAGTTACCGACCGGTCCTACGAGCAGTACTTC. This sequence encodes CASSLVTDRSYEQYF.

V and J are TRBV10-3 and TRBJ2-5; TRBD2 might be the D (5 bases). V was pared by 6 bases and J by 5 bases, with 16 bases between. Germline values: CDR1 ENHRY, CDR2 SYGVKD. The CDR3 loop spans 14 amino acids. The CDR3 region has the DNA TGTGCCATCAGCGTCGCTACTAGGCCGGAGACCCAGTACTTC. Protein product: CAISVATRPETQYF.

This chain connects TRBV6-6 to TRBJ2-7, with D perhaps TRBD1 or TRBD2 (5 bases each). The CDR3 runs 15 residues. CDR1 MNHNY and CDR2 SVGAGI come from the germline V gene (reference sequence). Trimming shortened V by 0 bases and J by 4 bases, and 13 bases separated the two germline ends. The CDR3 is CASSYSGTEAYEQYF. CDR3 DNA: TGTGCCAGCAGTTACTCCGGGACGGAGGCATACGAGCAGTACTTC.

This clonotype was detected a few times. V usage is TRBV30 and J usage is TRBJ1-4; D unresolved. Between the trimmed V and J ends, which lost 2 bases and 8 bases, there was a span of 12 bases. Germline CDR1 and CDR2: GTSNPN and SVGIG (reference sequence). The CDR3 length is 13 residues. The CDR3 region has the DNA TGTGCCTGGAGTCTCGGAAGGGTGGAAAAACTGTTTTTT. This encodes CAWSLGRVEKLFF.

The chain carries TRBV19 and TRBJ2-3; 10 nucleotides match TRBD2. CDR3 length equals 16 residues. V gave up 5 bases and J gave up 6 bases; unmatched junction bases: 11. The germline V gene has CDR1 LNHDA and CDR2 SQIVND (reference sequence). CDR3 sequence: CASSPSSGGPRDTQYF. The DNA for the CDR3 is TGTGCCAGTAGTCCGTCTAGCGGGGGCCCTAGGGATACGCAGTATTTT.